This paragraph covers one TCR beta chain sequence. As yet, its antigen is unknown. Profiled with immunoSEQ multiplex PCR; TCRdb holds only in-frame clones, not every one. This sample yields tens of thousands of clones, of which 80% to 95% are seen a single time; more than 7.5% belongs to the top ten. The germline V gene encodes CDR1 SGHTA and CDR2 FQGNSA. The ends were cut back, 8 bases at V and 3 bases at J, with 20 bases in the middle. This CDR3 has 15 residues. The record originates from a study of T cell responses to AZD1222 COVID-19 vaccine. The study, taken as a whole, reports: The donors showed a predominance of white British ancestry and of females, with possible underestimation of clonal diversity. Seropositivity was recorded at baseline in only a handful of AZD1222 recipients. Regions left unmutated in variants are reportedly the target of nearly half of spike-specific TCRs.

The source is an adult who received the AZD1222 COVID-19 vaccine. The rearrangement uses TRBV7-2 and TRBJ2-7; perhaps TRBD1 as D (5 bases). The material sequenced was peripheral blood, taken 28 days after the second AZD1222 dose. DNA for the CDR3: TGTGCCAGCGATAAGCCACAAGGGGTAGTCTACGAGCAGTACTTC. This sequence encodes CASDKPQGVVYEQYF.